This T cell receptor (beta chain) was recovered during a study of blood T cells in healthy people across ages. Whole-study results and caveats: Naive and antigen-experienced cells could not be conclusively compared, given unsorted PBMCs. Compared with aged donors, long-lived donors showed fewer expanded clones, suggesting selection. With donor CMV status unknown, expanded clonotype changes were possibly confounded.

Next came a second PCR, run for about 7 to 12 cycles, which used a sample-barcoded 5' primer along with a J-beta primer mix. TCRdb re-called the 5' RACE reads with MiXCR, one entry per CDR3 protein. The repertoire holds over 600,000 distinct CDR3 sequences, just over 55% seen once, with 25% to 30% in the top ten. Notes on this clonotype: Its antigen is unknown.

CDR1 is SQVTM, CDR2 ANQGSEA, per germline. The CDR3 runs to 8 residues. V gave up 8 bases and J gave up 3 bases, with 0 bases separating them. The sequence came from a man aged 40-55 years in good health. The chain employs TRBV29-1 and TRBJ2-3; D is undetermined. The specimen sequenced was blood. In DNA, the CDR3 is TGCAGCACAGATACGCAGTATTTT. Its translation: CSTDTQYF.